The present T cell receptor beta chain was sequenced within a study of T-cell memory formation after mild COVID-19. This CDR3 spans 17 amino acids. V shed 0 bases and J 7 bases; nucleotides not matched to a gene: 6. CDR1 SGHRS and CDR2 YFSETQ come from the germline V gene. TCRdb ran MiXCR on the 5' RACE reads and lists one entry per CDR3 protein. Here the sample spans more than 400,000 distinct CDR3 sequences, over 15% being singletons. Material for sequencing was PBMCs or a T cell subset sorted from them (not recorded which). The V gene is TRBV5-1, the J gene TRBJ2-1, with 14 bases identical to TRBD2. This clonotype was obtained from an adult woman who had mild COVID-19 (a few samples of this study predate the infection). Cell type and time point are not known. The CDR3 spells CASSLGLAGGAPNEQFF. For the CDR3, the DNA is TGCGCCAGCAGCTTGGGACTAGCGGGAGGGGCGCCTAATGAGCAGTTCTTC.